The present TCR beta chain was sequenced within a study of post-analysis software for immune sequencing data. The overall study: Relapsing-remitting, secondary progressive and progressive-relapsing forms of multiple sclerosis all featured among disease courses.

Findings and caveats of the study: Pronounced co-clustering by F measure was evident among identically batched samples. Controls' normalized Chao1 diversity significantly exceeded that of multiple sclerosis patients. TRBV5-6, TRBV5-1 and TRBV20-1 were among a few TRBV segments more frequent in patients than controls.

This clonotype was seen a few times. Its matching antigen is unknown. The TCR beta cDNA libraries carried unique molecular identifiers. A population of roughly 0.85 to 10 million T cells gave rise to approximately 530,000 cDNA molecules. TCRdb re-called the PCR reads with MiXCR, one entry per CDR3 protein. The sample lists 820,000 or so distinct CDR3 sequences, roughly 50% occurring once. V lost 3 bases and J 0 bases, leaving 9 bases between the germline ends. There are 15 residues in the CDR3. The material sequenced was blood. The TCR was taken from a girl aged 5-17 years with multiple sclerosis. This chain joins TRBV12-3 or TRBV12-4 and TRBJ2-1; no definite D call. The CDR3: CASSLRRSSYNEQFF. The CDR3 region has the DNA TGTGCCAGCAGTTTGAGGCGGAGCTCCTACAATGAGCAGTTCTTC.